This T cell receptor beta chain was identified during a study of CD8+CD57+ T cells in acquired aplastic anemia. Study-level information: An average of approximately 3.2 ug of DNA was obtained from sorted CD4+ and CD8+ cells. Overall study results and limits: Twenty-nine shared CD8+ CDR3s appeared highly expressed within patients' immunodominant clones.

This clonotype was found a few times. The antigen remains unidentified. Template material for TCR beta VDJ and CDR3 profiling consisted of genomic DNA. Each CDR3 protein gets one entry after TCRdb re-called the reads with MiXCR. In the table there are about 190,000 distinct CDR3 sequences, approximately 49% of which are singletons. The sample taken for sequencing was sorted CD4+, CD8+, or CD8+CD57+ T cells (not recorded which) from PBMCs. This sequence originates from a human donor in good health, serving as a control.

Here the CDR3 reads CASSLDRTGSDEQYF. The CDR3 DNA reads as TGTGCCAGCAGCTTAGATAGAACAGGAAGCGACGAGCAGTACTTC. The rearrangement links TRBV11-2 to TRBJ2-7; tentative D call: TRBD1 (5 bases). The ends were cut back, 0 bases at V and 5 bases at J, with 14 bases in the middle. This CDR3 spans 15 amino acids. The germline V gene encodes CDR1 SGHAT and CDR2 FQNNGV.